The T cell receptor (beta chain) described here comes from a study of T cell changes during pregnancy in multiple sclerosis. The V and J ends lost 1 base and 5 bases respectively, with 10 bases between them. This CDR3 region has 14 residues. Per germline, CDR1 SGDLS and CDR2 YYNGEE. Here immunoSEQ multiplex PCR was the method, and the copy in TCRdb shows in-frame clones only, minus some. Altogether some 30,000 clones are present, roughly 87% being singletons, with the ten largest covering around 10%. The chain joins TRBV9 to TRBJ1-5, with D tentatively TRBD1 (6 bases). Source: CD8+ T cells from peripheral blood mononuclear cells, taken in the third trimester of pregnancy. This TCR was recovered from a female donor with multiple sclerosis, enrolled in a pregnancy study. CDR3 DNA: TGTGCCAGCAGCGTACAGGGGACCTATCAGCCCCAGCATTTT. Translating gives CASSVQGTYQPQHF.